This T cell receptor (beta chain) was sequenced in a study of OX40 agonist ivuxolimab in advanced cancers. Study in general: Partial responses were achieved by three patients, of whom one had hepatocellular carcinoma and two had cutaneous melanoma. Study-wide results and caveats: Antigen specificity remained undetermined for the expanded peripheral T cells. Expanded clones belonging to CD8+ T cells outnumbered, on average, those of CD4+. Both CD4+ and CD8+ T cell populations in blood had undergone clonal expansion by week 6 at 0.1 to 3.0 mg/kg.

To note about this clone: Its antigen remains unidentified.

Germline loops: CDR1 SGHDN, CDR2 FVKESK. The CDR3 spans 11 residues. Trimming took 3 bases from V and 6 from J, leaving 3 bases between them. The assay was immunoSEQ multiplex PCR, and TCRdb's table has in-frame clones only and misses some. Among about 48,000 clones listed, over 85% were seen once. The J gene is TRBJ2-1, the V gene TRBV14; D unclear. This TCR was recovered from an adult with an advanced solid tumor such as melanoma, head and neck, liver or kidney cancer. The sample in question was CD4+ or CD8+ T cells sorted from blood, obtained in a trial of the OX40 agonist ivuxolimab. CDR3 residues: CASSQGNEQFF. CDR3 coding DNA: TGTGCCAGCAGCCAGGGCAATGAGCAGTTCTTC.